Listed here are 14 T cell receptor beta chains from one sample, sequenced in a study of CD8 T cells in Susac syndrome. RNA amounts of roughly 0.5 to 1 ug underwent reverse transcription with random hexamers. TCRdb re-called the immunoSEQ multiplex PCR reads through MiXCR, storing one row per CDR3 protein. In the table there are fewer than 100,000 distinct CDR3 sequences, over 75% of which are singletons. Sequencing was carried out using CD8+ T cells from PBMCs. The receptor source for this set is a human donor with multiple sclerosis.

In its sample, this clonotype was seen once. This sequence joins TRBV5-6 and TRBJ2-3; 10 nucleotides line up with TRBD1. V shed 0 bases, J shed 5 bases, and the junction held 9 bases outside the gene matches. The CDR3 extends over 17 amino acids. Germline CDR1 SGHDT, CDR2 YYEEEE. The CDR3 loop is CASSLGGTGDYGDTQYF. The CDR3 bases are TGTGCCAGCAGCTTGGGGGGGACAGGGGACTACGGAGATACGCAGTATTTT.

The CDR3 bases are TGCGCCAGCAGCCAGGTTCTAGCGGGAGCATACGAGCAGTACTTC. This translates into CASSQVLAGAYEQYF. The chain combines TRBV4-1 with TRBJ2-7, with 10 bases identical to TRBD2. With V trimmed by 3 bases and J by 4 bases, 6 bases remained unmatched. The germline V gene has CDR1 MGHRA and CDR2 YSYEKL. This CDR3 has 15 amino acids.

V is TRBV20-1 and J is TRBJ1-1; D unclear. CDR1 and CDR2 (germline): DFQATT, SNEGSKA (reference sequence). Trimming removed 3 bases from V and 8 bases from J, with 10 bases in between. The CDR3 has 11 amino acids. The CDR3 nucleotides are TGCAGTGCTAGCTTGGGGTTCGAAGCTTTCTTT. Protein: CSASLGFEAFF.

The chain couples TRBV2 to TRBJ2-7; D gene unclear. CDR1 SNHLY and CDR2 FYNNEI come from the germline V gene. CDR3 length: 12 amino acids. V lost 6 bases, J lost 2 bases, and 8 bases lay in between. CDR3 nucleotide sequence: TGTGCCAGCAGCGATCAAACCTACGAGCAGTACTTC. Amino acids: CASSDQTYEQYF.

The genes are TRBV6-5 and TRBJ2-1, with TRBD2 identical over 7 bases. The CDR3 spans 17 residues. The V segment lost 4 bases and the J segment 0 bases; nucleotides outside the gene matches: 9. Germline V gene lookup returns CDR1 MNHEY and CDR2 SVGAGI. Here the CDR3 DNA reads TGTGCCAGCAGTTCCCCCGGGGCGGGGGTCTCCTACAATGAGCAGTTCTTC. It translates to CASSSPGAGVSYNEQFF.

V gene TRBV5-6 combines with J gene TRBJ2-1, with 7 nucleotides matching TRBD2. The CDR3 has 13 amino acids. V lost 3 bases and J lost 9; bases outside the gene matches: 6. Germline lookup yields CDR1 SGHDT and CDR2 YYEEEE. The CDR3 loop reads CASSSTSFVEQFF. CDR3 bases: TGTGCCAGCAGCTCGACTAGCTTCGTTGAGCAGTTCTTC. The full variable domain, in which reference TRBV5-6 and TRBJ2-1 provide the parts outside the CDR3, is DAGVTQSPTHLIKTRGQQVTLRCSPKSGHDTVSWYQQALGQGPQFIFQYYEEEERQRGNFPDRFSGHQFPNYSSELNVNALLLGDSALYLCASSSTSFVEQFFGPGTRLTVL.

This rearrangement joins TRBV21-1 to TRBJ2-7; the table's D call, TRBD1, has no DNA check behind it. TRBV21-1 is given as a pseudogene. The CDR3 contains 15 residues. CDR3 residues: CASSFRTGHFYEQYF. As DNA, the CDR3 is TGTGCCAGCAGCTTTCGGACAGGGCATTTTTACGAGCAGTACTTC.

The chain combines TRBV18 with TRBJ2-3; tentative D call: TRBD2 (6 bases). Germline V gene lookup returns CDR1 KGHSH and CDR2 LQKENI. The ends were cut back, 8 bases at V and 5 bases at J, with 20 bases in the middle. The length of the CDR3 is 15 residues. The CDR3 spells CASTSREQFGDTQYF. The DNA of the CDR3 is TGTGCCAGCACCAGTCGGGAGCAGTTCGGAGATACGCAGTATTTT. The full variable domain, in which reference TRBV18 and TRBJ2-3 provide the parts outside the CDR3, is NAGVMQNPRHLVRRRGQEARLRCSPMKGHSHVYWYRQLPEEGLKFMVYLQKENIIDESGMPKERFSAEFPKEGPSILRIQQVVRGDSAAYFCASTSREQFGDTQYFGPGTRLTVL.

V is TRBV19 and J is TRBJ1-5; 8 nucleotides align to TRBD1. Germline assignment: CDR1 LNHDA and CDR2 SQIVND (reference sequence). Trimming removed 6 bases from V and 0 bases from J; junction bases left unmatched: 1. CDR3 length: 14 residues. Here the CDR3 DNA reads TGTGCCAGTAGGACAGGGGATAGCAATCAGCCCCAGCATTTT. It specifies CASRTGDSNQPQHF.

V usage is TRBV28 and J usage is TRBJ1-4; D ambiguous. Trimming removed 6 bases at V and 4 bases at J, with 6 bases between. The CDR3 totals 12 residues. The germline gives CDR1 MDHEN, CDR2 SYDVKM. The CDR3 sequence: CASRPHNEKLFF. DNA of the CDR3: TGTGCCAGCAGACCCCATAATGAAAAACTGTTTTTT.

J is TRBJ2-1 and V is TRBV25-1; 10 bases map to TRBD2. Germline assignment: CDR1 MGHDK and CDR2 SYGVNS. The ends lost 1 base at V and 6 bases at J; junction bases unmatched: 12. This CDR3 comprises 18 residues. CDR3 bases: TGTGCCAGCAGTGAATTGGGAGTAGCGGGGGGCCGAACCAATGAGCAGTTCTTC. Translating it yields CASSELGVAGGRTNEQFF.

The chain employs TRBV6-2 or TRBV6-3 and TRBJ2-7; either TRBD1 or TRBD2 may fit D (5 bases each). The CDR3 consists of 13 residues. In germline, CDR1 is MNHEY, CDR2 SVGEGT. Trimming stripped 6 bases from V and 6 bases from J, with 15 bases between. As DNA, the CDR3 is TGTGCCAGCAGCAAATCCCGGGGCCTCGAGCAGTACTTC. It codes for CASSKSRGLEQYF.

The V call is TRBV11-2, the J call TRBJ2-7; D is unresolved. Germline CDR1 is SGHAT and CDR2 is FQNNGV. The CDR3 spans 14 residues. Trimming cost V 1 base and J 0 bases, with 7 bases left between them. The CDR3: CASSLVTFSYEQYF. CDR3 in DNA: TGTGCCAGCAGCTTAGTTACCTTCTCCTACGAGCAGTACTTC.

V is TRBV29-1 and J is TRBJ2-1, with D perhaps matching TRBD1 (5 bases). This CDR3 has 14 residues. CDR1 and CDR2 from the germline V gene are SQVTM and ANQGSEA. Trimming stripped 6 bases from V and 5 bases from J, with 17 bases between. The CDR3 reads CSVPPWGANNEQFF. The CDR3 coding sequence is TGCAGCGTGCCCCCGTGGGGCGCCAACAATGAGCAGTTCTTC.